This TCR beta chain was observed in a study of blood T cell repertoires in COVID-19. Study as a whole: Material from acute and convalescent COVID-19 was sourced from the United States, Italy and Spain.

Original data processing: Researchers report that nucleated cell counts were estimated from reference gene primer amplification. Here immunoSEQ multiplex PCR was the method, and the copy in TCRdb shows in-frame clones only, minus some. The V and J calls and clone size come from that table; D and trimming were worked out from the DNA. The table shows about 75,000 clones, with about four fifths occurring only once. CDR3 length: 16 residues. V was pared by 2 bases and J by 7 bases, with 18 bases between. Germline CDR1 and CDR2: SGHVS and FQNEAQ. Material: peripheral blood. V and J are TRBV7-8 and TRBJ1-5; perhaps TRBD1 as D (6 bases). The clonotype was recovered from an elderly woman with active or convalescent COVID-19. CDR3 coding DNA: TGTGCCAGCAGCTTACGGAGGTGGGGGCGTGAACAGCCCCAGCATTTT. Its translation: CASSLRRWGREQPQHF.